This T cell receptor (beta chain) was identified in a study of Tregs in tolerant kidney transplant recipients (dated by TCRdb to between 2018 and 2021). Background on the whole study: The study used TCRbeta sequencing to identify donor-specific regulatory T cells before combined kidney and bone marrow transplantation, then tracked those cells after transplant. In a few healthy controls, several methods of expanding Tregs specific for an allogeneic donor were compared by TCRbeta repertoire sequencing. Broad study findings and their caveats: Biological reproducibility was not examined directly, but technical replication error appeared to be minimal. Expanding Tregs with activated donor B cells appeared to identify the most biologically relevant and donor-specific TCRbeta repertoire. The study was constrained by small patient numbers, and validation of the findings is required in larger populations and under other immunosuppression protocols.

Genomic DNA was extracted from sorted cells with the QIAGEN DNeasy Blood and Tissue Kit for TCRbeta CDR3 sequencing. Through immunoSEQ, high-throughput TCRbeta CDR3 sequencing was done commercially, including PCR amplification with internal controls and bias correction. For the original study's pipeline: Unique productive TCRbeta sequences were defined by CDR3 nucleotide sequence when primers matched and otherwise by CDR3 amino acid sequence together with Vbeta and Jbeta genes. To correct for sorting error, sequences found in more than one sorted population at a frequency ratio of 2:1 or less were discarded, and the remaining shared sequences were assigned to the population with the higher frequency. A sequence was defined as donor-reactive if the sequence was expanded at least 5-fold in CFSE-low cells compared with unstimulated cells and had a frequency of at least 0.01% in CFSE-low cells. Repertoire divergence was quantified by Jensen-Shannon divergence using the top 100 TCRbeta sequences ranked by frequency. For any sample with multiple sequencing runs, sorting error was corrected in each run separately before the runs were pooled. TCRdb took this table from immuneACCESS and kept in-frame rearrangements with V and J called. Such tables lack part of the clones; where checked against another copy, unresolved V genes explain under half of the gap, and the rest is unexplained. V and J calls and clone size are copied from that table; D and trimming were computed from the DNA. Counted in this sample were under 300,000 clones; around 81% of them appeared once. Together, the top ten hold roughly 0.67% of the sample.

On this clone itself: The specificity of this receptor is unknown. No quality values exist for individual bases; no much larger clone is one base distant.

Unstimulated Tregs (CD4+CD25+CD127-), CD4+ non-Tregs (CD4+CD25-), CD4 and CD8 cells were FACS-sorted from thawed PBMCs. Healthy control blood was obtained either as purchased buffy coats or from healthy volunteers. Healthy control blood was processed to PBMCs with a Ficoll density gradient and then cryopreserved, whereas patient PBMCs were collected both before and after transplant. Input material: CD4+ T cells from blood. The origin of this receptor is a human donor in good health.

The bases are TGTGCCAGCAGACTAGGGGGGTTAGGCGCAACTAATGAAAAACTGTTTTTT. This gives the protein CASRLGGLGATNEKLFF. In this chain, TRBV2 is recombined with TRBJ1-4, with a tentative D gene TRBD1 over 6 matching bases. From the cysteine through the phenylalanine, the CDR3 covers 17 amino acids. Solely the CDR3 DNA is kept, with 51 bases framed from the first base. CDR1 and CDR2, per the germline V gene, are SNHLY and FYNNEI. The trim is 6 bases for V and 0 bases for J, with a gap of 17 bases between the germline ends.